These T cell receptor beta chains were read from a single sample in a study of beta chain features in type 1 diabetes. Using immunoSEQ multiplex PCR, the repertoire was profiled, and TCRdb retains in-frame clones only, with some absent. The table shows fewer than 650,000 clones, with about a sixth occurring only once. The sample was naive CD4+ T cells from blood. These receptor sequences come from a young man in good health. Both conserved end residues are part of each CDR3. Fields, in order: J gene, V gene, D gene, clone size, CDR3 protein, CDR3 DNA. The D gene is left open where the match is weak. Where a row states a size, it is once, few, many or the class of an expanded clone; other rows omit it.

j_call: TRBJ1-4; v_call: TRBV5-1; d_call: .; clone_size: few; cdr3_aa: CASSLEGRDTEKLFF; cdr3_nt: TGCGCCAGCAGCTTGGAGGGCAGGGACACTGAAAAACTGTTTTTT
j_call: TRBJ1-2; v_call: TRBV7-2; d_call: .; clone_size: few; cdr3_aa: CASSLGGARLGGYTF; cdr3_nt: TGTGCCAGCAGCTTAGGAGGGGCGCGGCTGGGTGGCTACACCTTC
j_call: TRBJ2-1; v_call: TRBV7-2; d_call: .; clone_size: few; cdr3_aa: CASTTRGLLGNEQFF; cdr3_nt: TGTGCCAGCACCACAAGGGGACTCCTCGGCAATGAGCAGTTCTTC
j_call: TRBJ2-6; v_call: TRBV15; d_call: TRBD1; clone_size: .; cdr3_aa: CATSYTVTGGGANVLTF; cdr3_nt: TGTGCCACCAGCTATACCGTTACAGGGGGTGGGGCCAACGTCCTGACTTTC
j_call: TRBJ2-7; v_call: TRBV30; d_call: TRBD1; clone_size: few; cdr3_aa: CAWSVETGGRYEQYF; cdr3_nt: TGTGCCTGGAGTGTAGAGACAGGGGGTCGGTACGAGCAGTACTTC
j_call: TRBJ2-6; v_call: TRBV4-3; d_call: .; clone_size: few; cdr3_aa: CASSTWAGVGANVLTF; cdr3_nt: TGCGCCAGCAGCACATGGGCAGGGGTCGGGGCCAACGTCCTGACTTTC
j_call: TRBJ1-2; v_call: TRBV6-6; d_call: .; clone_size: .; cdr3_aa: CASSYSGVGYGYTF; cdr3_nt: TGTGCCAGCAGTTACTCGGGGGTCGGCTATGGCTACACCTTC
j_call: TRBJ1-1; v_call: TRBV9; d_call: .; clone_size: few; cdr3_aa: CASSVASGVTEAFF; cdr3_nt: TGTGCCAGCAGCGTAGCATCAGGGGTAACTGAAGCTTTCTTT
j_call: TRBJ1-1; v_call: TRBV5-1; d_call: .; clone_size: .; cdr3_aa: CACSLGRWGTEAFF; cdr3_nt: TGCGCCTGCAGCTTGGGACGCTGGGGCACTGAAGCTTTCTTT
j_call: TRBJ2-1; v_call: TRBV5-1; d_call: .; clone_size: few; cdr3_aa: CASSTSHRALGVFYNEQFF; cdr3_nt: TGCGCCAGCAGCACTTCGCACAGGGCCCTAGGTGTCTTCTACAATGAGCAGTTCTTC
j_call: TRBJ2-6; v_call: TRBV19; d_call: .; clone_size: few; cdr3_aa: CASRQTGANVLTF; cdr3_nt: TGTGCCAGTAGGCAAACTGGGGCCAACGTCCTGACTTTC
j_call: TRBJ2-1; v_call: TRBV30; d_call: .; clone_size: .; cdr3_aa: CAWGRGGLPNEQFF; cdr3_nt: TGTGCCTGGGGTCGTGGGGGGCTCCCCAATGAGCAGTTCTTC
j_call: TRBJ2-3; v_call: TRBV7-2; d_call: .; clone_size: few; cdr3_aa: CASSLGGAPTDTQYF; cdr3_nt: TGTGCCAGCAGCTTAGGTGGGGCCCCGACAGATACGCAGTATTTT
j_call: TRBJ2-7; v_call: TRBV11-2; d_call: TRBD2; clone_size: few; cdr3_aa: CASSLVPRGVSYEQYF; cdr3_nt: TGTGCCAGCAGCTTAGTTCCGCGGGGGGTCTCCTACGAGCAGTACTTC
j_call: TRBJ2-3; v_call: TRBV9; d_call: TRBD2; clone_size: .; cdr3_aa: CASMPGGADTQYF; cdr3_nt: TGTGCCAGCATGCCGGGAGGGGCCGATACGCAGTATTTT
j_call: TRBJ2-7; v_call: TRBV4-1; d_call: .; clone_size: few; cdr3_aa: CASSQVNRSPYEQYF; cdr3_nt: TGCGCCAGCAGCCAAGTTAACAGGTCCCCCTACGAGCAGTACTTC
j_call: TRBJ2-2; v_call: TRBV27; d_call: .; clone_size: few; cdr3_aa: CASSHDRLITGELFF; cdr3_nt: TGTGCCAGCAGTCACGACAGACTCATCACCGGGGAGCTGTTTTTT
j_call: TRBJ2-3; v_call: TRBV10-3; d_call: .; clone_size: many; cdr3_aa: CAISEGRDHTQYF; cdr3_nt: TGTGCCATCAGTGAGGGCAGGGACCATACGCAGTATTTT
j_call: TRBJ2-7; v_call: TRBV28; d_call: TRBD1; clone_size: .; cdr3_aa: CASSIRDRGSYEQYF; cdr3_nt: TGTGCCAGCAGTATTCGGGACAGGGGCTCCTACGAGCAGTACTTC
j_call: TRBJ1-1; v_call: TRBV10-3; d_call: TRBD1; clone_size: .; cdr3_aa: CATYLGQGAGAFF; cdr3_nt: TGTGCCACCTACCTGGGACAGGGGGCCGGGGCTTTCTTT
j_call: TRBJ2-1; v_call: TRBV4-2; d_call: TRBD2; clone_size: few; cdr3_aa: CASSQATSGGEFF; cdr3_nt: TGTGCCAGCAGCCAAGCGACTAGCGGGGGGGAGTTCTTC
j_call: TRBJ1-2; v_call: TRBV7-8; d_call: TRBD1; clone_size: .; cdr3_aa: CASSTNRGGDGYTF; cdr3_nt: TGTGCCAGCAGCACTAACAGGGGCGGAGATGGCTACACCTTC
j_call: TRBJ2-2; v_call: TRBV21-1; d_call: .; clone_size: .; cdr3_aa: CASRGPNTGELFF; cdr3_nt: TGTGCCAGCAGGGGACCGAACACCGGGGAGCTGTTTTTT
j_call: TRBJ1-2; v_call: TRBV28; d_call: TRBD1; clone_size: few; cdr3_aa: CATGQGATAGYTF; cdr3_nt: TGTGCCACCGGACAGGGGGCGACGGCTGGCTACACCTTC
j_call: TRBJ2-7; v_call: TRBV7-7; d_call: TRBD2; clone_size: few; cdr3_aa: CASSREAPSYEQYF; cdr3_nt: TGTGCCAGCAGCCGGGAGGCCCCGTCCTACGAGCAGTACTTC
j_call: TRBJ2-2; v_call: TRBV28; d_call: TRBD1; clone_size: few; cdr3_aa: CASSSGDRYTGELFF; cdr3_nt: TGTGCCAGCAGTTCCGGGGACAGATACACCGGGGAGCTGTTTTTT